The clone carrying this T cell receptor beta chain was counted many times. A TCRbeta library incorporating unique molecular identifiers was prepared. One entry per CDR3 protein, called by TCRdb with MiXCR from the PCR reads. The table shows approximately 590,000 distinct CDR3 sequences, with over 9.5% occurring only once. The data stem from a study of T-cell reconstitution after alpha-beta-depleted transplantation in children. Deletions cut 5 bases from V and 2 bases from J, with 10 bases between. The CDR3 covers 14 residues. Germline loops: CDR1 DFQATT, CDR2 SNEGSKA (reference sequence). The chain employs TRBV20-1 and TRBJ1-6; D is perhaps TRBD1 (6 bases). The TCR originated in a human donor who donated a stem cell graft to a child with acute myeloid leukemia. This specimen was PBMCs from the stem cell graft donor, taken from the stem cell graft. The CDR3 nucleotides read TGCAGTGCTCCCCAGGGGACCTATAATTCACCCCTCCACTTT. Amino acids: CSAPQGTYNSPLHF.